This entry lists 21 T cell receptor beta chains sequenced from one sample in a study of control samples from healthy donors and cancer patients. Measured with immunoSEQ multiplex PCR; TCRdb has only the in-frame clones, and not every one. The sample records around 89,000 clones, roughly 82% being singletons. The sample consisted of blood. All receptors come from a woman aged 60-75 years in good health.

The rearrangement joins TRBV10-1 to TRBJ1-2; 9 bases fit TRBD1. CDR1 is WNHNN, CDR2 SYGVQD, per germline (reference sequence). This CDR3 has 13 amino acids. After removal of 6 bases from V and 8 bases from J, the junction contained 7 bases not matched to a gene. The DNA for the CDR3 is TGCGCCAGCAGCCCCGGGACAGGGTTCGGCTACACCTTC. Protein sequence: CASSPGTGFGYTF.

The chain employs TRBV6-2 or TRBV6-3 and TRBJ2-5; possible D gene TRBD2, 6 bases. Between the trimmed V and J ends, which lost 5 bases and 5 bases, there was a span of 9 bases. This CDR3 has 12 residues. Germline lookup yields CDR1 MNHEY and CDR2 SVGEGT. The CDR3 DNA sequence: TGTGCCAGCAGTGGGGGGTGGGAGACCCAGTACTTC. This encodes CASSGGWETQYF.

The chain uses TRBV3-1 (or the pseudogene TRBV3-2) and TRBJ2-3, with D hard to call. Germline V gene lookup returns CDR1 LGHDT and CDR2 YNNKEL (reference sequence). V lost 0 bases and J lost 3, with 4 bases in between. This CDR3 spans 13 amino acids. The CDR3 loop is CASSQEWTDTQYF. In nucleotides, the CDR3 is TGTGCCAGCAGCCAAGAGTGGACAGATACGCAGTATTTT.

This clone was detected only once. This chain uses TRBV28 with TRBJ2-7; D gene ambiguous. Germline CDR1 is MDHEN and CDR2 is SYDVKM. The CDR3 totals 13 residues. V was shortened by 11 bases and J by 2 bases, with 16 bases between the two germline ends. CDR3 residues: CAASASTPYEQYF. CDR3 bases: TGTGCCGCCTCAGCCTCTACCCCCTACGAGCAGTACTTC. Together with reference TRBV28 and TRBJ2-7, the CDR3 gives the full variable domain: DVKVTQSSRYLVKRTGEKVFLECVQDMDHENMFWYRQDPGLGLRLIYFSYDVKMKEKGDIPEGYSVSREKKERFSLILESASTNQTSMYLCAASASTPYEQYFGPGTRLTVT.

The V gene is TRBV28, the J gene TRBJ1-1, with 7 bases identical to TRBD1. The length of the CDR3 is 14 residues. Germline lookup yields CDR1 MDHEN and CDR2 SYDVKM. J gave up 7 bases and V 5 bases, and 10 bases lay outside the gene matches. CDR3 region: CASSIPDRVSEAFF. CDR3 coding DNA: TGTGCCAGCAGTATCCCCGACAGGGTTAGTGAAGCTTTCTTT.

DNA of the CDR3: TGTGCCAGCAGCTTGGAGGGAAGCAATTCACCCCTCCACTTT. This translates into CASSLEGSNSPLHF. The rearrangement uses TRBV5-4 and TRBJ1-6; D call uncertain. Germline CDR1 reads SGHNT; CDR2 reads YYREEE (reference sequence). The CDR3 runs 14 residues. V dropped 0 bases and J dropped 7 bases, with 8 bases sitting between them.

The rearrangement uses TRBV18 and TRBJ2-5, with TRBD1 matching 8 bases. Germline V lookup: CDR1 KGHSH, CDR2 LQKENI. This CDR3 contains 15 residues. After removal of 2 bases from V and 3 bases from J, the junction contained 5 bases not matched to a gene. The CDR3 loop reads CASSPNQGAKETQYF. CDR3 in DNA: TGTGCCAGCTCACCAAATCAGGGGGCGAAAGAGACCCAGTACTTC.

V gene TRBV6-6 combines with J gene TRBJ2-7, with 7 positions matching TRBD2. Germline loops: CDR1 MNHNY, CDR2 SVGAGI (reference sequence). The ends lost 9 bases at V and 0 bases at J; junction bases unmatched: 5. The CDR3 extends over 13 amino acids. CDR3 DNA: TGTGCCAGTGGGAGGGAGAGCTCCTACGAGCAGTACTTC. Translating gives CASGRESSYEQYF.

This clone was detected only a few times. This rearrangement joins TRBV10-1 to TRBJ1-1; TRBD1 matches at 9 bases. Per germline, CDR1 WNHNN and CDR2 SYGVQD (reference sequence). V was pared by 4 bases and J by 5 bases, with 5 bases of the junction left unmatched. CDR3 length: 14 residues. The CDR3 loop reads CASSAGQGKTEAFF. The CDR3 DNA reads as TGCGCCAGCAGTGCGGGACAGGGCAAAACTGAAGCTTTCTTT.

The chain joins TRBV4-2 to TRBJ1-4; D gene uncertain. In germline, CDR1 is LGHNA, CDR2 YNFKEQ. The CDR3 extends over 14 amino acids. V was pared by 2 bases and J by 3 bases, with 7 bases between. The CDR3 region is CASSQMGSNEKLFF. In DNA, the CDR3 is TGTGCCAGCAGCCAAATGGGATCTAATGAAAAACTGTTTTTT.

V is TRBV2 and J is TRBJ2-1; 7 nucleotides align to TRBD2. The CDR3 contains 9 residues. Germline V gives CDR1 SNHLY, CDR2 FYNNEI. The junction had 4 bases not matched to a gene; V was cut back by 8 bases and J by 15 bases. Here the CDR3 reads CASGGVRFF. In DNA, the CDR3 is TGTGCCAGCGGGGGGGTCCGGTTCTTC. The full variable domain, in which reference TRBV2 and TRBJ2-1 provide the parts outside the CDR3, is EPEVTQTPSHQVTQMGQEVILRCVPISNHLYFYWYRQILGQKVEFLVSFYNNEISEKSEIFDDQFSVERPDGSNFTLKIRSTKLEDSAMYFCASGGVRFFGPGTRLTVL.

Regarding this clone: One end of the junction is discordant with germline, which a read error may explain. The chain combines TRBV24-1 with TRBJ1-2; 8 bases line up with TRBD1. CDR3 length equals 14 residues. Germline CDR1 KGHDR, CDR2 SFDVKD. This CDR3 reads CVTSDNVTGDGYTF. CDR3 DNA: TGTGTCACCAGTGATAACGTGACAGGGGATGGCTACACCTTC.

The CDR3 protein is CASSPLNAVVSPLHF. Written as DNA, the CDR3 is TGCGCCAGCAGTCCCCTAAACGCGGTTGTCTCACCCCTCCACTTT. The chain joins TRBV5-1 to TRBJ1-6; D gene unclear. Trimming removed 5 bases from V and 10 bases from J, with 19 bases in between. CDR1 and CDR2 (germline): SGHRS, YFSETQ. The CDR3 spans 15 residues.

This chain joins TRBV4-2 and TRBJ2-1; 9 bases fit TRBD2. This CDR3 has 17 amino acids. The V gene's germline CDR1 is LGHNA and CDR2 YNFKEQ. V lost 0 bases and J lost 4; bases outside the gene matches: 7. CDR3 in amino acids: CASSQDPSTSGYNEQFF. The CDR3 DNA reads TGTGCCAGCAGCCAAGACCCCTCAACTAGCGGGTACAATGAGCAGTTCTTC.

This rearrangement joins TRBV5-6 to TRBJ1-1; tentatively, D is TRBD1 (6 bases). The germline V and J ends were trimmed by 4 bases and 3 bases, with 16 bases remaining between them. From germline, CDR1 is SGHDT and CDR2 YYEEEE. The length of the CDR3 is 15 residues. The CDR3 protein is CASSKVQGRYTEAFF. The CDR3 DNA reads as TGTGCCAGCAGCAAGGTACAGGGTCGGTACACTGAAGCTTTCTTT.

The rearrangement links TRBV12-3 or TRBV12-4 to TRBJ1-2; the match to TRBD1 covers 8 bases. J was trimmed by 6 bases and V by 6 bases; bases with no gene match: 6. This CDR3 is built from 13 residues. The CDR3 sequence is CASSFGQGNGYTF. The CDR3 DNA reads TGTGCCAGCAGCTTCGGACAGGGTAATGGCTACACCTTC.

This clone was detected a few times. This chain connects TRBV28 to TRBJ2-3; TRBD2 aligns across 8 bases. V dropped 5 bases and J dropped 5; count of bases not matched to a gene: 6. CDR1 MDHEN and CDR2 SYDVKM come from the germline V gene. The CDR3 contains 14 residues. CDR3 protein: CASSRSGTGDTQYF. The CDR3, as DNA: TGTGCCAGCAGTCGTAGCGGGACGGGAGATACGCAGTATTTT.

The J gene is TRBJ1-4, the V gene TRBV5-1, with 11 bases lining up with TRBD1. The CDR3 length is 20 residues. Germline-derived CDR1 and CDR2 are SGHRS and YFSETQ. The junction had 18 bases not matched to a gene; V was cut back by 6 bases and J by 2 bases. This CDR3 is CASTDTQDRGQRETNEKLFF. The CDR3, as DNA: TGCGCCAGCACAGACACCCAGGACAGGGGGCAGCGTGAGACTAATGAAAAACTGTTTTTT.

J is TRBJ2-5 and V is TRBV29-1; D call uncertain. With 5 bases removed from V and 4 bases from J, the gap between germline ends came to 5 bases. Germline CDR1 SQVTM, CDR2 ANQGSEA. This CDR3 comprises 10 residues. Written as DNA, the CDR3 is TGCAGCGTTTACAGAGAGACCCAGTACTTC. Translating gives CSVYRETQYF.

The chain recombines TRBV7-9 with TRBJ1-1, with 7 bases lining up with TRBD1. The CDR3 contains 16 residues. J gave up 3 bases and V 7 bases, and 14 bases lay outside the gene matches. From germline, CDR1 is SEHNR and CDR2 FQNEAQ (reference sequence). The CDR3 DNA follows: TGTGCCAGCACCTTGTTGTGGAAGGGGGCGTACACTGAAGCTTTCTTT. Amino acids: CASTLLWKGAYTEAFF.

In its sample, this clone was seen a few times. A read error may account for a junction end that differs from germline. The gene calls are TRBV6-1 and TRBJ1-1; tentatively, D is TRBD1 (6 bases). This CDR3 has 14 residues. Germline CDR1 and CDR2: MNHNS and SASEGT. CDR3 sequence reads: CASSDTDRATQAFF. In DNA form, the CDR3 reads TGTGCCAGCAGTGACACGGACAGAGCCACTCAAGCTTTCTTT.